One sample yielded the 29 T cell receptor beta chains listed below, sequenced in a study of blood T cell repertoires in COVID-19. Produced via immunoSEQ multiplex PCR; TCRdb's table is partial and in-frame only. The sample holds almost 50,000 clones, approximately 79% seen once. Sequenced material: peripheral blood. These receptors all come from a man aged 70 or older with acute or convalescent COVID-19.

This clone appeared once. The chain is built from TRBV12-3 or TRBV12-4 and TRBJ1-1; D might be TRBD1 (6 bases). The CDR3 is 13 amino acids. V lost 6 bases and J lost 7, with 15 bases in between. The CDR3 DNA sequence: TGTGCCAGCAGGTTGCCCACAGGGATTGAAGCTTTCTTT. This encodes CASRLPTGIEAFF.

This chain joins TRBV11-2 and TRBJ2-7; no firm D call. The germline V and J ends were trimmed by 1 base and 2 bases, with 12 bases remaining between them. Looked up from germline, CDR1 is SGHAT and CDR2 is FQNNGV. CDR3 length: 15 amino acids. CDR3 bases: TGTGCCAGCAGCTTAGCGGAGTGGTCAGCCTACGAGCAGTACTTC. As protein: CASSLAEWSAYEQYF.

The table lists this clone with a count of one. The rearrangement joins TRBV29-1 to TRBJ2-4; D uncertain. Per the germline V gene, CDR1 is SQVTM and CDR2 is ANQGSEA. The length of the CDR3 is 14 residues. The V end lost 6 bases, the J end lost 1 base, and 13 bases lay between the germline ends. The CDR3 spells CSVQRPGAKNIQYF. CDR3 DNA: TGCAGCGTCCAAAGGCCCGGGGCCAAAAACATTCAGTACTTC. Using reference TRBV29-1 and TRBJ2-4 for the parts outside the CDR3, the full variable domain is SAVISQKPSRDICQRGTSLTIQCQVDSQVTMMFWYRQQPGQSLTLIATANQGSEATYESGFVIDKFPISRPNLTFSTLTVSNMSPEDSSIYLCSVQRPGAKNIQYFGAGTRLSVL.

This chain joins TRBV7-3 and TRBJ2-3; D may be TRBD2 (6 bases). This CDR3 comprises 14 residues. The V and J ends lost 5 bases and 1 base respectively, with 10 bases between them. The germline V gene encodes CDR1 SGHTA and CDR2 FQGTGA. CDR3 nucleotides: TGTGCCAGCAGCCGAGGGACTCGCACAGATACGCAGTATTTT. This translates into CASSRGTRTDTQYF.

The rearrangement joins TRBV6-6 to TRBJ2-4; 12 nucleotides align to TRBD2. The germline V gene encodes CDR1 MNHNY and CDR2 SVGAGI (reference sequence). V lost 6 bases and J lost 5; bases outside the gene matches: 5. The CDR3 has 15 amino acids. The CDR3 DNA follows: TGTGCCAGCAGGCTAGCGGGAGGGGGGGAAAACATTCAGTACTTC. Translating gives CASRLAGGGENIQYF.

This clone has a single count. This chain connects TRBV10-3 to TRBJ1-2, with D perhaps TRBD1 (6 bases). The length of the CDR3 is 15 residues. Trimming pared 7 bases from V and 4 bases from J, leaving 19 bases between. The germline gives CDR1 ENHRY, CDR2 SYGVKD. The CDR3 spells CAITNFAGERYGYTF. For the CDR3, the DNA is TGTGCCATCACCAATTTTGCAGGGGAGCGCTATGGCTACACCTTC.

V and J are TRBV3-1 (or the pseudogene TRBV3-2) and TRBJ1-2; 7 bases agree with TRBD1. V trimming: 5 bases; J trimming: 8 bases; junction bases outside the gene matches: 11. In germline, CDR1 is LGHDT, CDR2 YNNKEL (reference sequence). The CDR3 has 14 amino acids. The CDR3 DNA sequence: TGTGCCAGCAGCTTGGGCGACAGGGTAATCGGCTACACCTTC. It encodes CASSLGDRVIGYTF.

This chain connects TRBV21-1 to TRBJ2-1; the table names TRBD2, a call not compared with the DNA. TRBV21-1 represents a pseudogene. The CDR3 runs 16 residues. In DNA form, the CDR3 reads TGTGCCAGCAGCAAAGCTCGAGCGGGAGTGGATAATGAGCAGTTCTTC. Encoded protein: CASSKARAGVDNEQFF.

The rearrangement links TRBV6-5 to TRBJ1-2; possibly TRBD1 for D (6 bases). Trimming pared 2 bases from V and 7 bases from J, leaving 14 bases between. This CDR3 contains 14 residues. Germline V lookup: CDR1 MNHEY, CDR2 SVGAGI. CDR3 residues: CASSYKSGVGGYTF. The CDR3, as DNA: TGTGCCAGCAGTTACAAGTCAGGGGTCGGTGGCTACACCTTC.

The chain is built from TRBV29-1 and TRBJ2-3, with 9 bases matching TRBD2. With 1 base clipped from V and 5 bases from J, the junction kept 4 bases outside the gene matches. The length of the CDR3 is 14 residues. The germline gives CDR1 SQVTM, CDR2 ANQGSEA. The CDR3 spells CSVEAGAGGDTQYF. The CDR3 DNA sequence: TGCAGCGTTGAAGCGGGAGCGGGGGGAGATACGCAGTATTTT.

This chain links TRBV18 with TRBJ1-2; 7 positions match TRBD1. Trimming took 4 bases from V and 6 from J; bases not matched to a gene: 5. The CDR3 length is 13 residues. The germline gives CDR1 KGHSH, CDR2 LQKENI. The chain's CDR3 is CASSRDRADGYTF. The CDR3 DNA reads as TGTGCCAGCTCACGTGACAGGGCGGATGGCTACACCTTC.

The V call is TRBV27, the J call TRBJ2-7, with 9 nucleotides matching TRBD2. Germline trimming cut 7 bases from V and 0 bases from J; bases unmatched to any gene: 7. CDR3 length equals 15 residues. Germline V lookup: CDR1 MNHEY, CDR2 SMNVEV (reference sequence). Written as DNA, the CDR3 is TGTGCCAGCAAAACCCTGACTAGCGGCTCCTACGAGCAGTACTTC. Its protein product is CASKTLTSGSYEQYF.

The V gene is TRBV6-6, the J gene TRBJ2-3, with 8 bases lining up with TRBD2. Germline values: CDR1 MNHNY, CDR2 SVGAGI (reference sequence). V was pared by 7 bases and J by 4 bases, with 10 bases of the junction left unmatched. The CDR3 is made up of 15 amino acids. The CDR3: CASIRGGIEADTQYF. Written as DNA, the CDR3 is TGTGCCAGCATCCGGGGGGGGATTGAGGCAGATACGCAGTATTTT.

The J gene is TRBJ1-1, the V gene TRBV7-6; 7 bases map to TRBD1. This CDR3 contains 16 residues. Germline assignment: CDR1 SGHVS and CDR2 FNYEAQ. Trimming at V came to 4 bases and at J to 1 base, leaving 9 bases not matched to a gene. CDR3: CASSSTGAPTNTEAFF. The DNA for the CDR3 is TGTGCCAGCAGCTCCACAGGGGCCCCAACGAACACTGAAGCTTTCTTT.

V gene TRBV5-1 combines with J gene TRBJ2-1; possibly TRBD2 for D (5 bases). Germline V lookup: CDR1 SGHRS, CDR2 YFSETQ. The V gene lost 0 bases and the J gene lost 8 bases, with 6 bases spanning the gap. The length of the CDR3 is 12 residues. The CDR3 spells CASSLAGDEQFF. CDR3 in DNA: TGCGCCAGCAGCTTGGCCGGGGATGAGCAGTTCTTC.

The chain employs TRBV11-2 and TRBJ2-1; 7 bases line up with TRBD1. With V trimmed by 1 base and J by 3 bases, 3 bases remained unmatched. CDR3 length equals 15 residues. CDR1 and CDR2 (germline): SGHAT, FQNNGV. CDR3 in DNA: TGTGCCAGCAGCTTAGCAGGGGGTGTCTACAATGAGCAGTTCTTC. This codes for CASSLAGGVYNEQFF. The variable domain in full, completed from reference TRBV11-2 and TRBJ2-1, reads EAGVAQSPRYKIIEKRQSVAFWCNPISGHATLYWYQQILGQGPKLLIQFQNNGVVDDSQLPKDRFSAERLKGVDSTLKIQPAKLEDSAVYLCASSLAGGVYNEQFFGPGTRLTVL.

The chain recombines TRBV21-1 with TRBJ1-3; the D call TRBD1 from the table was never checked on the DNA. TRBV21-1 represents a pseudogene. CDR3 length equals 16 residues. The chain's CDR3 is CASSKGDRSSGNTIYF. The CDR3, as DNA: TGTGCCAGCAGCAAGGGGGACAGATCCTCTGGAAACACCATATATTTT.

The J gene is TRBJ2-5, the V gene TRBV5-1; tentatively, D is TRBD2 (6 bases). CDR3 length equals 14 residues. Trimming cost V 0 bases and J 5 bases, with 11 bases left between them. Germline V gene data show CDR1 as SGHRS and CDR2 as YFSETQ. The CDR3 coding sequence is TGCGCCAGCAGCTTGGAGGGAGGAGGGGAGACCCAGTACTTC. The encoded protein is CASSLEGGGETQYF.

The V gene is TRBV30, the J gene TRBJ1-5; the match to TRBD1 covers 7 bases. The CDR3 is 13 residues long. CDR1 is GTSNPN, CDR2 SVGIG, per germline (reference sequence). Losses at the gene ends were 5 bases for V and 2 bases for J; bases not matched to a gene: 3. CDR3: CAWSTGGNQPQHF. DNA for the CDR3: TGTGCCTGGTCTACAGGGGGCAATCAGCCCCAGCATTTT.

The chain is built from TRBV4-2 and TRBJ2-7, with 7 positions matching TRBD1. The CDR3 length is 13 residues. Unmatched junction bases numbered 2, after V lost 0 bases and J lost 6 bases. Germline V lookup: CDR1 LGHNA, CDR2 YNFKEQ. DNA of the CDR3: TGTGCCAGCAGCCAAGAAAGGGGGCTCGAGCAGTACTTC. Translation: CASSQERGLEQYF.

The V call is TRBV6-5, the J call TRBJ2-7; TRBD2 matches 7 bases. Trimming removed 8 bases from V and 0 bases from J; junction bases left unmatched: 10. The CDR3 runs to 15 residues. The germline V gene has CDR1 MNHEY and CDR2 SVGAGI. The CDR3 nucleotides read TGTGCCAGCTATTCGAAGTCTAGCGGCTCCTACGAGCAGTACTTC. Protein: CASYSKSSGSYEQYF.

This chain links TRBV2 with TRBJ1-2, with TRBD1 as a possible D gene (5 bases). Germline assignment: CDR1 SNHLY and CDR2 FYNNEI. The length of the CDR3 is 15 residues. Trimming stripped 2 bases from V and 8 bases from J, with 18 bases between. DNA of the CDR3: TGTGCCAGCAGTGAAAGGGGTCAGGGCCTGAGGGGCTACACCTTC. This codes for CASSERGQGLRGYTF.

The chain recombines TRBV19 with TRBJ1-2; D unresolved. Germline CDR1 LNHDA, CDR2 SQIVND (reference sequence). The V end lost 6 bases, the J end lost 2 bases, and 13 bases lay between the germline ends. The length of the CDR3 is 14 residues. The DNA of the CDR3 is TGTGCCAGTAGCTTTCGCACAGAGAACTATGGCTACACCTTC. Translating gives CASSFRTENYGYTF.

The chain combines TRBV30 with TRBJ1-6, with a tentative D call TRBD1 (5 bases). V was trimmed by 2 bases and J by 8 bases, leaving 16 bases between them. The CDR3 has 15 amino acids. Looked up from germline, CDR1 is GTSNPN and CDR2 is SVGIG (reference sequence). The CDR3 region has the DNA TGTGCCTGGAGTCTCGGGGGACGTTTCGATTCACCCCTCCACTTT. This codes for CAWSLGGRFDSPLHF.

The rearrangement links TRBV7-3 to TRBJ1-1; TRBD1 agrees at 9 bases. This CDR3 contains 13 residues. Germline CDR1 SGHTA, CDR2 FQGTGA. Trimming cost V 5 bases and J 7 bases; bases outside gene matches: 5. DNA of the CDR3: TGTGCCAGCAGCCTGACGGGACAGGGTGAAGCTTTCTTT. Protein product: CASSLTGQGEAFF.

The chain uses TRBV6-2 or TRBV6-3 and TRBJ2-7, with 10 nucleotides matching TRBD1. V was clipped by 6 bases and J by 3 bases; unmatched bases: 8. Looked up from germline, CDR1 is MNHEY and CDR2 is SVGEGT. The CDR3 length is 15 residues. The CDR3 sequence: CASSPGTGVLYEQYF. CDR3 coding DNA: TGTGCCAGCAGCCCGGGGACAGGGGTCCTCTACGAGCAGTACTTC.

The table lists this clone with many counts. The chain joins TRBV5-1 to TRBJ1-1, with D perhaps matching TRBD1 (6 bases). V was shortened by 6 bases and J by 1 base, with 13 bases between the two germline ends. Germline values: CDR1 SGHRS, CDR2 YFSETQ. This CDR3 region has 14 residues. For the CDR3, the DNA is TGCGCCAGCACGGTCGGACAGAGGAACACTGAAGCTTTCTTT. Amino acids: CASTVGQRNTEAFF.

The genes are TRBV7-2 and TRBJ2-1; TRBD1 is a possible D gene (5 bases). This CDR3 is built from 15 residues. The germline CDR1 and CDR2 sequences are SGHTA and FQGNSA. V lost 1 base and J 6 bases, leaving 13 bases between the germline ends. Written as DNA, the CDR3 is TGTGCCAGCAGCTTAGAATCAGGGATCGGCAATGAGCAGTTCTTC. As protein: CASSLESGIGNEQFF. Complete variable domain (other parts from reference TRBV7-2 and TRBJ2-1): GAGVSQSPSNKVTEKGKDVELRCDPISGHTALYWYRQSLGQGLEFLIYFQGNSAPDKSGLPSDRFSAERTGGSVSTLTIQRTQQEDSAVYLCASSLESGIGNEQFFGPGTRLTVL.

The rearrangement uses TRBV5-1 and TRBJ2-2, with 8 bases identical to TRBD2. V was clipped by 1 base and J by 1 base; unmatched bases: 6. The CDR3 has 17 residues. The germline V gene encodes CDR1 SGHRS and CDR2 YFSETQ. The CDR3 spells CASSLIGAGVNTGELFF. The CDR3 nucleotides read TGCGCCAGCAGCTTGATAGGAGCGGGGGTGAACACCGGGGAGCTGTTTTTT.